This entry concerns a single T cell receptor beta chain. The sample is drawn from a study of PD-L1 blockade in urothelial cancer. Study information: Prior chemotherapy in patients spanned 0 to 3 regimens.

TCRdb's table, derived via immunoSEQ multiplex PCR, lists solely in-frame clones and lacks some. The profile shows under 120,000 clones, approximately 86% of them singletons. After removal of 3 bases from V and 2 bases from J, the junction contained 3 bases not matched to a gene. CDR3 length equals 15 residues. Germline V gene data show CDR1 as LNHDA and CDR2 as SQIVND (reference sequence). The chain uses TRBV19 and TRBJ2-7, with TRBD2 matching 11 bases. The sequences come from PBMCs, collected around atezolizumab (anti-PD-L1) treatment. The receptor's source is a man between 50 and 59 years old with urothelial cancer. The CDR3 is CASSMGTSGPYEQYF. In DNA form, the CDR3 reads TGTGCCAGTAGTATGGGGACTAGCGGTCCCTACGAGCAGTACTTC.